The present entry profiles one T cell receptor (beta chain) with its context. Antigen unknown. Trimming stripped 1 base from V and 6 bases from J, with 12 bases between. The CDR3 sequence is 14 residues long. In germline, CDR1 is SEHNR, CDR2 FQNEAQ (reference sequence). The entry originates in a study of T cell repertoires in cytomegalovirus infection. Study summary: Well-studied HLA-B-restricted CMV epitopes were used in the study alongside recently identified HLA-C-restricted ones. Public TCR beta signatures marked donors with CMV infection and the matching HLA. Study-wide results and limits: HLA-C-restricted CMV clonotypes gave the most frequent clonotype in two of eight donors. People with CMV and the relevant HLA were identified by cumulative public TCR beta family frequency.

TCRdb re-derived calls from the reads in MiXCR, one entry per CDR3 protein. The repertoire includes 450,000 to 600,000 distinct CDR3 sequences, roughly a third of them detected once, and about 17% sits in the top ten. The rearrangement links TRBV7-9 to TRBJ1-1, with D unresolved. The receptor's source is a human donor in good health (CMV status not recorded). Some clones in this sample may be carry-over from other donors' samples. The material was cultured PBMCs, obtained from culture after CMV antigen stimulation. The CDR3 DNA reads TGTGCCAGCAGCTTAGGAGAGTGGAGGCCTGAAGCTTTCTTT. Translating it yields CASSLGEWRPEAFF.